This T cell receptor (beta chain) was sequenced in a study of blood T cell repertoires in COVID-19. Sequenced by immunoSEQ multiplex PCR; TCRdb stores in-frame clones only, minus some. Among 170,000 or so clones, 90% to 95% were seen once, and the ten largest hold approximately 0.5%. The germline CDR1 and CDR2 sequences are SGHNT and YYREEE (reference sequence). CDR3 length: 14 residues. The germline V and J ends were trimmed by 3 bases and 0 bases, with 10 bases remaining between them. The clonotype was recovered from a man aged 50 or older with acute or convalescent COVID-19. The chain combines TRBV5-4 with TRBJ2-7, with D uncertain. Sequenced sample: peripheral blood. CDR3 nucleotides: TGTGCCAGCAGCTCCGCCCCCGGCTCCTACGAGCAGTACTTC. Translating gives CASSSAPGSYEQYF.